The clone carrying this TCR beta chain came up once. The antigen is undetermined. The data are from a study of HIV-infected patients and healthy controls. Overall study findings and caveats: HLA types of the donors remained undetermined.

Germline CDR1 reads SGHRS; CDR2 reads YFSETQ. There are 18 residues in the CDR3. Trimming pared 0 bases from V and 0 bases from J, leaving 19 bases between. Whole blood was used without fractionation, so all unsorted peripheral T cells were included. Reverse transcription used around 500 ng RNA and constant-region primers for alpha and beta. Each of the alpha and beta chains got its own library through chain-specific third strand synthesis with indices. One primer pair amplified all rearrangements per chain; each cDNA got molecular barcodes. TCRdb called the 5' RACE reads again in MiXCR, with one record for every CDR3 protein. The data show some 3,500 distinct CDR3 sequences, about 20% seen once.

Sequencing was performed on blood, taken before antiretroviral therapy. The chain combines TRBV5-1 with TRBJ2-7; D unclear. The clonotype originates from an adult with HIV infection. The CDR3: CASSLGPAKPIPSYEQYF. The CDR3 nucleotides read TGCGCCAGCAGCTTGGGACCAGCTAAGCCTATTCCCTCCTACGAGCAGTACTTC.